This TCR beta chain was retrieved from a study of post-analysis software for immune sequencing data. Overall study context: The study covered relapsing-remitting, secondary progressive and progressive-relapsing courses of multiple sclerosis. Whole-study findings and limits: Included in a set of roughly five TRBV segments more frequent in patients than controls were TRBV5-6, TRBV5-1 and TRBV20-1. Samples from one preparation batch, clustered by F measure, grouped strongly together. Those with multiple sclerosis, the patient group, showed significantly lower normalized Chao1 diversity than controls.

In regard to this clonotype: Antigen: not known.

TCR beta cDNA libraries included unique molecular identifiers. The source material, roughly 0.9 to 11 million T cells, gave rise to roughly 500,000 cDNA molecules. One entry per CDR3 protein results from TCRdb running MiXCR on the PCR reads. The sample records hundreds of thousands of distinct CDR3 sequences, approximately 30% being singletons. Germline CDR1 reads MNHEY; CDR2 reads SMNVEV (reference sequence). With 4 bases clipped from V and 3 bases from J, the junction kept 5 bases outside the gene matches. The CDR3 is 14 residues long. Sequencing was carried out using blood. The sequence derives from a girl between 5 and 17 years old with multiple sclerosis. The rearrangement uses TRBV27 and TRBJ1-2; TRBD1 aligns across 7 bases. CDR3 protein: CASSYLRGHYGYTF. In DNA form, the CDR3 reads TGTGCCAGCAGTTACCTAAGGGGGCACTATGGCTACACCTTC.